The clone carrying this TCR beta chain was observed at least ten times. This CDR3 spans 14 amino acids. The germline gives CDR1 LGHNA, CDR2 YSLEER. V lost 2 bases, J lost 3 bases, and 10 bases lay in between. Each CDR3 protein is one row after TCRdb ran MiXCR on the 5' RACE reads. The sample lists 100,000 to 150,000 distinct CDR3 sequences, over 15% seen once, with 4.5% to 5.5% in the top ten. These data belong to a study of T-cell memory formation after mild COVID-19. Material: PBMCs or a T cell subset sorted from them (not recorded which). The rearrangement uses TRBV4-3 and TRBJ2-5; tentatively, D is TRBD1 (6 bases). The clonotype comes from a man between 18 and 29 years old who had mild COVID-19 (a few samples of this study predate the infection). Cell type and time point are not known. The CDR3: CASSQQQGEETQYF. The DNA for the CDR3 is TGCGCCAGCAGCCAACAACAGGGAGAAGAGACCCAGTACTTC.